This passage covers 23 T cell receptor beta chains from one sample sequenced in a study of regulatory dendritic cells for organ transplantation. Sorted T cells were CFSE-labeled and cultured four to five days with allogeneic regulatory or mature dendritic cells at 1:10. Assay: immunoSEQ multiplex PCR; the TCRdb copy retains only in-frame clones and omits some. The sample has some 11,000 clones; 79% are singletons. What these receptors recognize is not known. Sequenced material: naive CD8+ T cells from blood cultured with regulatory dendritic cells. Subset specified: CD45RA+ naive T cells. The receptors stem from a human donor in good health.

The chain is built from TRBV4-2 and TRBJ2-7; D may be TRBD1 (5 bases). The CDR3 totals 13 residues. Germline CDR1 and CDR2: LGHNA and YNFKEQ. V dropped 6 bases and J dropped 0 bases, with 9 bases sitting between them. The CDR3 here is CASRGAASYEQYF. The CDR3 DNA reads TGTGCCAGCAGAGGGGCTGCCTCCTACGAGCAGTACTTC.

The chain couples TRBV25-1 to TRBJ2-5; 8 bases are a match to TRBD2. Germline CDR1 reads MGHDK; CDR2 reads SYGVNS. This CDR3 region has 17 residues. The J segment lost 4 bases and the V segment lost 5 bases, leaving 15 bases of the junction unmatched. The CDR3 region has the DNA TGTGCCAGCAGTTCCTATAGCGGGGTAGGGGGTGTAGAGACCCAGTACTTC. This codes for CASSSYSGVGGVETQYF.

On this clone: Germline is not matched at one junction end, which may reflect a read error. This chain links TRBV7-7 with TRBJ2-5; tentative D call: TRBD1 (6 bases). Germline assignment: CDR1 SSHAT and CDR2 FNYEAQ (reference sequence). This CDR3 spans 16 amino acids. The CDR3 bases are TGTGCTAGCAGCTTAGCAGGCACAGGGCCCGGTGAGACCCAGTACTTC. This translates into CASSLAGTGPGETQYF.

The chain combines TRBV19 with TRBJ1-1; 7 bases align to TRBD1. The junction had 4 bases not matched to a gene; V was cut back by 5 bases and J by 4 bases. The CDR3 contains 13 residues. Looked up from germline, CDR1 is LNHDA and CDR2 is SQIVND (reference sequence). This chain's CDR3 is CASSVTGATEAFF. Here the CDR3 DNA reads TGTGCCAGTAGTGTAACAGGGGCCACTGAAGCTTTCTTT.

The chain joins TRBV7-8 to TRBJ1-6; D might be TRBD1 (5 bases). CDR1 and CDR2 from the germline V gene are SGHVS and FQNEAQ. V shed 1 base and J shed 7 bases, with 14 bases lying between them. This CDR3 is 16 amino acids long. The CDR3 DNA follows: TGTGCCAGCAGCTTAGTAGTGGGCAGGGTAAATTCACCCCTCCACTTT. Translation: CASSLVVGRVNSPLHF.

This clone was detected only once. The chain is built from TRBV6-5 and TRBJ1-2; maybe TRBD1 (6 bases). Germline assignment: CDR1 MNHEY and CDR2 SVGAGI. The CDR3 is 13 residues long. Trimming pared 3 bases from V and 2 bases from J, leaving 7 bases between. The CDR3 DNA is TGTGCCAGCAGTTATGACAGGAACTATGGCTACACCTTC. Its translation is CASSYDRNYGYTF.

The chain employs TRBV4-1 and TRBJ1-4; 9 nucleotides match TRBD1. The germline V gene encodes CDR1 MGHRA and CDR2 YSYEKL. The CDR3 extends over 12 amino acids. With 8 bases clipped from V and 6 bases from J, the junction kept 1 base outside the gene matches. In DNA form, the CDR3 reads TGCGCCAGCCGGGACAGGGATGAAAAACTGTTTTTT. Its translation is CASRDRDEKLFF.

This clone was recorded a few times. This sequence joins TRBV7-7 and TRBJ2-7; 10 bases are a match to TRBD1. This CDR3 comprises 13 residues. Germline trimming cut 3 bases from V and 6 bases from J; bases unmatched to any gene: 2. Germline CDR1 and CDR2: SSHAT and FNYEAQ (reference sequence). The CDR3, as DNA: TGTGCCAGCAGCTTGGGACAGGGGCGCGAGCAGTACTTC. It translates to CASSLGQGREQYF.

This clone is termed medium-sized (0.01 to 0.1%). CDR3: CASSPRGGGNQPQHF. The CDR3 nucleotides are TGTGCCAGCAGCCCTAGGGGGGGTGGCAATCAGCCCCAGCATTTT. The chain combines TRBV9 with TRBJ1-5; D is perhaps TRBD1 (6 bases). V lost 4 bases, J lost 2 bases, and 13 bases lay in between. Looked up from germline, CDR1 is SGDLS and CDR2 is YYNGEE. This CDR3 region has 15 residues.

This chain joins TRBV11-1 and TRBJ1-2; D remains ambiguous. The CDR3 length is 13 residues. Germline CDR1 and CDR2: SGHAT and FQDESV (reference sequence). The V end lost 3 bases, the J end lost 8 bases, and 13 bases lay between the germline ends. CDR3 in amino acids: CASSLTRIGGYTF. The CDR3 nucleotides are TGTGCCAGCAGCTTGACCAGAATCGGGGGCTACACCTTC. The whole variable domain, filled in from reference TRBV11-1 and TRBJ1-2, reads EAEVAQSPRYKITEKSQAVAFWCDPISGHATLYWYRQILGQGPELLVQFQDESVVDDSQLPKDRFSAERLKGVDSTLKIQPAELGDSAMYLCASSLTRIGGYTFGSGTRLTVV.

The chain is built from TRBV5-6 and TRBJ2-3; 7 bases agree with TRBD1. Germline V lookup: CDR1 SGHDT, CDR2 YYEEEE. Trimming at V came to 2 bases and at J to 5 bases, leaving 5 bases not matched to a gene. The CDR3 spans 14 residues. CDR3 amino acids: CASSFTGAKDTQYF. The CDR3, as DNA: TGTGCCAGCAGCTTTACAGGGGCAAAAGATACGCAGTATTTT.

J is TRBJ2-2 and V is TRBV7-8, with 14 bases identical to TRBD2. J lost 3 bases, V lost 1 base, and 7 bases had no gene match. The CDR3 loop spans 19 amino acids. Looked up from germline, CDR1 is SGHVS and CDR2 is FQNEAQ. The CDR3 loop reads CASSLVRLAGGPDTGELFF. As DNA, the CDR3 is TGTGCCAGCAGCTTAGTAAGACTAGCGGGGGGGCCCGACACCGGGGAGCTGTTTTTT.

V gene TRBV7-9 combines with J gene TRBJ2-7; D is unresolved. The CDR3 is 13 amino acids. Germline lookup yields CDR1 SEHNR and CDR2 FQNEAQ (reference sequence). Deletions cut 5 bases from V and 3 bases from J, with 11 bases between. The CDR3 DNA sequence: TGTGCCAGCAGCCTTTCTGGCAACTACGAGCAGTACTTC. Its translation is CASSLSGNYEQYF.

This clone came up a few times. This chain joins TRBV7-9 and TRBJ2-2; D unresolved. CDR1 is SEHNR, CDR2 FQNEAQ, per germline (reference sequence). Trimming shortened V by 0 bases and J by 4 bases, and 12 bases separated the two germline ends. The CDR3 runs 16 residues. The CDR3 loop reads CASSLAAKHSTGELFF. In DNA, the CDR3 is TGTGCCAGCAGCTTAGCTGCTAAGCATAGCACCGGGGAGCTGTTTTTT.

The chain uses TRBV23-1 and TRBJ2-5; TRBD1 might be the D (5 bases). TRBV23-1 is reported as an ORF; its role is uncertain. The CDR3 spans 12 residues. The V end was cut by 9 bases, the J end by 3 bases, with 11 bases between. CDR3 amino acids: CARGMTEETQYF. CDR3 nucleotide sequence: TGCGCCAGGGGGATGACAGAAGAGACCCAGTACTTC.

CDR3 coding DNA: TGTGCCAGCAGCTTAGAAGTCCGGGAACAAGAGACCCAGTACTTC. This gives the protein CASSLEVREQETQYF. The chain combines TRBV11-2 with TRBJ2-5, with D possibly being TRBD2 (5 bases). CDR3 length: 15 amino acids. The V gene's germline CDR1 is SGHAT and CDR2 FQNNGV. Trimming cost V 0 bases and J 2 bases, with 10 bases left between them. Supplemented by reference TRBV11-2 and TRBJ2-5, the full variable domain reads EAGVAQSPRYKIIEKRQSVAFWCNPISGHATLYWYQQILGQGPKLLIQFQNNGVVDDSQLPKDRFSAERLKGVDSTLKIQPAKLEDSAVYLCASSLEVREQETQYFGPGTRLLVL.

A single count supports this clone. The chain carries TRBV9 and TRBJ1-4, with D possibly being TRBD1 (5 bases). V was cut by 3 bases and J by 8 bases, with 17 bases left in between. Germline CDR1 SGDLS, CDR2 YYNGEE. This CDR3 is built from 15 residues. The CDR3 sequence: CASSASWGGGEKLFF. The DNA of the CDR3 is TGTGCCAGCAGCGCTTCCTGGGGGGGAGGCGAAAAACTGTTTTTT.

The chain uses TRBV29-1 and TRBJ2-1; 9 bases are shared with TRBD1. V dropped 7 bases and J dropped 5; count of bases not matched to a gene: 9. Germline CDR1 reads SQVTM; CDR2 reads ANQGSEA. The CDR3 is 14 residues long. CDR3 sequence: CSAVQGAGDNEQFF. The CDR3 DNA follows: TGCAGCGCGGTACAGGGGGCTGGGGACAATGAGCAGTTCTTC.

The genes are TRBV5-6 and TRBJ2-7; a possible D gene is TRBD1 (6 bases). Between the trimmed V and J ends, which lost 4 bases and 0 bases, there was a span of 17 bases. The CDR3 length is 16 residues. Germline-derived CDR1 and CDR2 are SGHDT and YYEEEE. CDR3 coding DNA: TGTGCCAGCAGCATAAACCCAGGGGCCAGCTCCTACGAGCAGTACTTC. Its translation is CASSINPGASSYEQYF.

This clone has only a few counts. This chain joins TRBV5-6 and TRBJ1-1; 9 positions agree with TRBD1. V was clipped by 1 base and J by 4 bases; unmatched bases: 8. The CDR3 loop spans 16 amino acids. Germline V lookup: CDR1 SGHDT, CDR2 YYEEEE. For the CDR3, the DNA is TGTGCCAGCAGCTTGACAGGGGGCGGTGGTTTCACTGAAGCTTTCTTT. Translating it yields CASSLTGGGGFTEAFF. The whole variable domain, filled in from reference TRBV5-6 and TRBJ1-1, reads DAGVTQSPTHLIKTRGQQVTLRCSPKSGHDTVSWYQQALGQGPQFIFQYYEEEERQRGNFPDRFSGHQFPNYSSELNVNALLLGDSALYLCASSLTGGGGFTEAFFGQGTRLTVV.

This clone was recorded once. This rearrangement joins TRBV7-6 to TRBJ1-6, with 7 bases lining up with TRBD1. This CDR3 is built from 15 residues. CDR1 is SGHVS and CDR2 is FNYEAQ in the germline V gene. V trimming: 1 base; J trimming: 9 bases; junction bases outside the gene matches: 6. The CDR3 is CASSLEGGGASPLHF. The DNA of the CDR3 is TGTGCCAGCAGCTTAGAAGGAGGGGGCGCTTCACCCCTCCACTTT.

The V call is TRBV7-9, the J call TRBJ1-2; no firm D call. V lost 4 bases and J lost 3, with 9 bases in between. From germline, CDR1 is SEHNR and CDR2 FQNEAQ (reference sequence). The CDR3 has 13 residues. For the CDR3, the DNA is TGTGCCAGCAGCTCGCCGGTTGACTATGGCTACACCTTC. Protein: CASSSPVDYGYTF.

The rearrangement joins TRBV2 to TRBJ2-7, with a possible D match to TRBD2 (6 bases). CDR3 length: 15 amino acids. Trimming stripped 4 bases from V and 4 bases from J, with 17 bases between. Germline V gene sequence: CDR1 SNHLY, CDR2 FYNNEI. DNA of the CDR3: TGTGCCAGCAGTGGGGGACTTCCGCGCCCGTACGAGCAGTACTTC. Translation: CASSGGLPRPYEQYF.